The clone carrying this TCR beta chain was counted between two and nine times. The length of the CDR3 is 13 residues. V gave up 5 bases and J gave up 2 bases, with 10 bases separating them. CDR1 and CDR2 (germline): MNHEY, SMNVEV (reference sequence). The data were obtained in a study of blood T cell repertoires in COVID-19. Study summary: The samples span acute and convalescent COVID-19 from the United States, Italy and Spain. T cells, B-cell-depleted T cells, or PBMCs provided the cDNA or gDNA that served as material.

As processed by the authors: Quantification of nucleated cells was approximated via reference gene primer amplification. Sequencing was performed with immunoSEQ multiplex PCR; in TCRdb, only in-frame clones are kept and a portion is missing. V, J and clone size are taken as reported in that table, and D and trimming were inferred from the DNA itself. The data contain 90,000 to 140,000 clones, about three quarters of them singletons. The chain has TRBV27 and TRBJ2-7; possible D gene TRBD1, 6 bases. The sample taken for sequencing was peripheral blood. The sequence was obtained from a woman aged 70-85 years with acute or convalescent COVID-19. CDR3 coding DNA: TGTGCCAGCAGTCTACAGGGCCCCTACGAGCAGTACTTC. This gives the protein CASSLQGPYEQYF.